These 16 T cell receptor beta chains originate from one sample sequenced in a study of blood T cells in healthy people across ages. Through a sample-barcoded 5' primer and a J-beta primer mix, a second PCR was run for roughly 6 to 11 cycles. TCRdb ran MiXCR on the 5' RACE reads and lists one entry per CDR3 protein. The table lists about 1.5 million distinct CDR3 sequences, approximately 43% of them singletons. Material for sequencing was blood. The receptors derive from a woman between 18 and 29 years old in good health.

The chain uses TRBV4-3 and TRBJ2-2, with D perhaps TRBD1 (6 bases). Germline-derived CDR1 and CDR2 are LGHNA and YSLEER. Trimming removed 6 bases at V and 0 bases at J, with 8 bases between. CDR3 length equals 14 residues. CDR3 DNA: TGCGCCAGCAGATGGGGGCCGAACACCGGGGAGCTGTTTTTT. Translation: CASRWGPNTGELFF.

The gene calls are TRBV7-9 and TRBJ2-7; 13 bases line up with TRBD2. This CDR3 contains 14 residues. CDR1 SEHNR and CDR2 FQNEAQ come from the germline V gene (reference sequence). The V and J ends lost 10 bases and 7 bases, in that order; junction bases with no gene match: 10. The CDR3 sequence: CATRGTSGDNEQYF. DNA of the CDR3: TGTGCCACAAGGGGGACTAGCGGGGACAATGAGCAGTACTTC.

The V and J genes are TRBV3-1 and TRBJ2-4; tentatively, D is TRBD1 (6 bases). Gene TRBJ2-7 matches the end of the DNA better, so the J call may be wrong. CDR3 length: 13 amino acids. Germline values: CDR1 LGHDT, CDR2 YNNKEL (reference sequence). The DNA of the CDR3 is TGTGCCAGCAGCCCGGGATTCAGGGGCGAGCAGTACTTC. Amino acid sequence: CASSPGFRGEQYF.

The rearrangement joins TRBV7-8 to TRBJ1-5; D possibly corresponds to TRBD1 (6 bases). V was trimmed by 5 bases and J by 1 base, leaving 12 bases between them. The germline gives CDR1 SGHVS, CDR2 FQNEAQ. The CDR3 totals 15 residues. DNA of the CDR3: TGTGCCAGCAGCGCAGGGACAAACAGCAATCAGCCCCAGCATTTT. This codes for CASSAGTNSNQPQHF.

Here the CDR3 DNA reads TGTGCCAGCAGCCCCTCAACCCAGACAGGGTACAATGGCTACACCTTC. Residues: CASSPSTQTGYNGYTF. The chain is built from TRBV7-8 and TRBJ1-2; 7 positions agree with TRBD1. Germline V CDR1 and CDR2: SGHVS, FQNEAQ. Trimming removed 5 bases from V and 6 bases from J; junction bases left unmatched: 15. CDR3 length: 16 residues.

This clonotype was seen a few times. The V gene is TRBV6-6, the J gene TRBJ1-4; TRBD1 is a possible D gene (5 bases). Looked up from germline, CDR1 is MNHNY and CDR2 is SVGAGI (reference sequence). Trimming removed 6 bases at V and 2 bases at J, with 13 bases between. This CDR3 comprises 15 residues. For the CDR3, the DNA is TGTGCCAGCAGGGGGCCGGGACGGACTAATGAAAAACTGTTTTTT. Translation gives CASRGPGRTNEKLFF.

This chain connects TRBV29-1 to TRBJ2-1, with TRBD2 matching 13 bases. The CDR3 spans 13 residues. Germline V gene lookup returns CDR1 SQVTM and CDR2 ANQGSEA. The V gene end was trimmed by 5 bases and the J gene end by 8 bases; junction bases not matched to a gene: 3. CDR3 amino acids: CSVRLAGGHEQFF. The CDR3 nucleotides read TGCAGCGTTAGACTAGCGGGGGGTCATGAGCAGTTCTTC.

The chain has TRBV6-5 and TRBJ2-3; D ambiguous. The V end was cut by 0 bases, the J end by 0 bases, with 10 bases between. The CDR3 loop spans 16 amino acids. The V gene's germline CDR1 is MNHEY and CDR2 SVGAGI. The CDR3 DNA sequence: TGTGCCAGCAGTTACTCCCTTGGGTCTAGCACAGATACGCAGTATTTT. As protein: CASSYSLGSSTDTQYF.

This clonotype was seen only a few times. DNA of the CDR3: TGTGCCAGCAGTTTCTTTAATGGGAATGAGCAGTTCTTC. Amino acids: CASSFFNGNEQFF. The chain joins TRBV27 to TRBJ2-1; the D is unclear. The V end was cut by 3 bases, the J end by 7 bases, with 10 bases between. CDR1 MNHEY and CDR2 SMNVEV come from the germline V gene (reference sequence). The CDR3 consists of 13 residues.

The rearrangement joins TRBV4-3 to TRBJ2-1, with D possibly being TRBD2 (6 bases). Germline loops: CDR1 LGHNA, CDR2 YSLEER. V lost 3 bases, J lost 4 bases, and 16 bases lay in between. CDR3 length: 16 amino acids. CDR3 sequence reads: CASSQALATRYNEQFF. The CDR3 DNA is TGCGCCAGCAGCCAGGCCCTAGCGACTCGTTACAATGAGCAGTTCTTC.

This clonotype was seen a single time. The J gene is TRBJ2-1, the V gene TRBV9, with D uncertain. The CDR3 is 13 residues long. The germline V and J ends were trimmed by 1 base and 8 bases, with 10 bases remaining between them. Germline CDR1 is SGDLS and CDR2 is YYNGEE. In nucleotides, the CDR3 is TGTGCCAGCAGCGTATCGGATGCGGATGAGCAGTTCTTC. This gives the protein CASSVSDADEQFF.

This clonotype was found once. This chain's CDR3 is CASSEGADRGPNYGYTF. The CDR3 region has the DNA TGTGCCAGCAGTGAGGGAGCAGACAGGGGTCCTAACTATGGCTACACCTTC. The chain combines TRBV25-1 with TRBJ1-2, with TRBD1 identical over 8 bases. The CDR3 contains 17 residues. Trimming took 3 bases from V and 0 from J; bases not matched to a gene: 9. Germline assignment: CDR1 MGHDK and CDR2 SYGVNS.

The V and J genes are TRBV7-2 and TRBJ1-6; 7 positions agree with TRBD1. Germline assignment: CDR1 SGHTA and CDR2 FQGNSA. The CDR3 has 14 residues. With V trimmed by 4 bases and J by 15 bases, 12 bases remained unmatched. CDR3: CASSSVTGQALLHF. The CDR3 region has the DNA TGTGCCAGCAGCTCCGTGACAGGGCAAGCACTCCTCCACTTT.

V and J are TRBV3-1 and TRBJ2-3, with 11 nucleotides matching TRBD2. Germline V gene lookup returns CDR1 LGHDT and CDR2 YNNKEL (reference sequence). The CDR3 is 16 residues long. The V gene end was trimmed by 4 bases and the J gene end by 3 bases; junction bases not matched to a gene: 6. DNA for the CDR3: TGTGCCAGCAGCCTCCTAGCGGGGGGAGCGACAGATACGCAGTATTTT. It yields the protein CASSLLAGGATDTQYF.

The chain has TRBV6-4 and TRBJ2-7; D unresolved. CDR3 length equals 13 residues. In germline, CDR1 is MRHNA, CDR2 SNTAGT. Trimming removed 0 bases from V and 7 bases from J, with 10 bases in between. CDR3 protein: CASSDSGYNEQYF. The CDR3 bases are TGTGCCAGCAGTGACTCAGGGTACAATGAGCAGTACTTC.

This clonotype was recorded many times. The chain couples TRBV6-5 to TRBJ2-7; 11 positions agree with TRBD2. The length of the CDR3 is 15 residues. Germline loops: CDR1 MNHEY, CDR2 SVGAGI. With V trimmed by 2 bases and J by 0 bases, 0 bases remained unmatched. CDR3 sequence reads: CASSYGLAGSYEQYF. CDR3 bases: TGTGCCAGCAGTTACGGACTAGCGGGCTCCTACGAGCAGTACTTC.